This T cell receptor beta chain was obtained from a study of T cell responses to AZD1222 COVID-19 vaccine. Study-level findings and limits: It should be noted that donors were predominantly white British and more often female, and clonal diversity was possibly underestimated.

Only a few counts were recorded for this clone. Its antigen remains unidentified. TCRdb's copy holds only in-frame clones and misses some; the assay was immunoSEQ multiplex PCR. This table has roughly 100,000 clones, about 87% appearing once. The TCR comes from an adult in good health. Sequenced here: peripheral blood, sampled on day 0 of AZD1222 vaccination.

CDR3 in amino acids: CASSHVQGTGGELFF. The CDR3 region has the DNA TGCGCCAGCAGCCATGTCCAGGGTACAGGCGGGGAGCTGTTTTTT. This chain uses TRBV5-1 with TRBJ2-2; D might be TRBD1 (5 bases). Germline CDR1 reads SGHRS; CDR2 reads YFSETQ. This CDR3 contains 15 residues. V lost 4 bases and J lost 7, with 17 bases in between.